The 3 T cell receptor beta chains below all came from one sample that was sequenced in a study of T cell clonality in common variable immunodeficiency (dated by TCRdb to 2015 to 2017). The library came from the immunoSEQ multiplex PCR assay. The clones in this table, taken by TCRdb from immuneACCESS, are in-frame only. Not every clone is retained; where verified, under half of the shortfall comes from an unresolved V gene, and the cause of the rest is unknown. This sample contains about 55,000 clones, none of which is a singleton. The top ten clones comprise under 0.9% of the sample. Specimen: peripheral blood mononuclear cells. Receptors were obtained from a person between 18 and 75 years old in good health.

In this sample, this clone turned up many times. The read ends 3 residues early relative to the CDR3; the germline J gene fills the gap. J is TRBJ1-5 and V is TRBV11-2; 7 bases are a match to TRBD1. CDR3 length equals 15 residues. J gave up 0 bases and V 3 bases, and 2 bases lay outside the gene matches. Germline V gene data show CDR1 as SGHAT and CDR2 as FQNNGV. The CDR3 bases that were read are TGTGCCAGCAGCTTGAGGGGGCGTAGCAATCAGCCC. This codes for CASSLRGRSNQP. The full CDR3 reads CASSLRGRSNQPQHF.

This clone was seen at least ten times. The read finishes 3 residues shy of the CDR3 end, and the germline J gene is used to complete it. The chain recombines TRBV19 with TRBJ1-4; D ambiguous. This CDR3 is built from 16 residues. Germline V gene data show CDR1 as LNHDA and CDR2 as SQIVND (reference sequence). The V gene lost 1 base and the J gene lost 0 bases, with 9 bases spanning the gap. This CDR3 reads CASSIGRHATNEKLFF. Incomplete CDR3 DNA: TGTGCCAGTAGTATAGGGAGACATGCAACTAATGAAAAA.

This clone came up many times. The missing CDR3 end, 3 residues past where the read stops, is filled in from the germline J gene. The chain joins TRBV12-3 or TRBV12-4 to TRBJ2-5, with D unresolved. V lost 3 bases to trimming and J lost 3 bases, with 2 bases between them. The CDR3 length is 11 residues. This CDR3 reads CASSFEETQYF. The CDR3 bases that were read are TGTGCCAGCAGTTTCGAAGAGACC.